These 14 T cell receptor beta chains came from one sample sequenced in a study of Tregs in tolerant kidney transplant recipients. The protocol was immunoSEQ multiplex PCR, while the TCRdb copy is restricted to in-frame clones and leaves out a portion. The sample consists of 2,000 to 2,500 clones, about two fifths of them appearing once. Their target antigens are unknown. The sample was Tregs from blood cultured with allogeneic cells. The source of these receptors is a human donor in good health.

By share, this clone ranks as medium-sized. The V gene is TRBV6-6, the J gene TRBJ2-7; the D call may be TRBD1 or TRBD2 (5 bases each). The CDR3 sequence is 14 residues long. Deletions cut 6 bases from V and 0 bases from J, with 12 bases between. Germline CDR1 is MNHNY and CDR2 is SVGAGI (reference sequence). Written as DNA, the CDR3 is TGTGCCAGCAGATGGGGGTGGTCCTCCTACGAGCAGTACTTC. This translates into CASRWGWSSYEQYF.

This chain links TRBV10-3 with TRBJ2-1; D might be TRBD2 (6 bases). CDR3 size: 13 residues. Germline CDR1 and CDR2: ENHRY and SYGVKD. The V gene lost 8 bases and the J gene lost 2 bases, with 10 bases spanning the gap. In nucleotides, the CDR3 is TGTGCCATCGGGGAGGACCCCTACAATGAGCAGTTCTTC. Protein: CAIGEDPYNEQFF.

This clone was observed a handful of times. The chain combines TRBV7-8 with TRBJ2-3; 7 bases are a match to TRBD2. Germline-derived CDR1 and CDR2 are SGHVS and FQNEAQ. The junction had 9 bases not matched to a gene; V was cut back by 4 bases and J by 5 bases. The CDR3 runs 15 residues. The CDR3 sequence: CASSSTGGWGDTQYF. The CDR3, as DNA: TGTGCCAGCAGCTCCACCGGGGGGTGGGGAGATACGCAGTATTTT.

The chain uses TRBV7-3 and TRBJ2-5, with D perhaps matching TRBD1 or TRBD2 (5 bases each). Per germline, CDR1 SGHTA and CDR2 FQGTGA. The ends were cut back, 4 bases at V and 1 base at J, with 16 bases in the middle. This CDR3 spans 16 amino acids. CDR3 coding DNA: TGTGCCAGCAGCTCTCGTGGGGGTCTCGGCCAAGAGACCCAGTACTTC. Protein product: CASSSRGGLGQETQYF.

The chain employs TRBV10-2 and TRBJ1-5, with 11 nucleotides matching TRBD1. The CDR3 has 15 amino acids. Germline values: CDR1 WSHSY, CDR2 SAAADI. V dropped 0 bases and J dropped 6; count of bases not matched to a gene: 1. In DNA, the CDR3 is TGCGCCAGCAGTGAGTCGGACAGGGGGCTTCAGCCCCAGCATTTT. Its protein product is CASSESDRGLQPQHF.

This clone was counted only a few times. The genes are TRBV11-2 and TRBJ1-1; TRBD1 agrees at 10 bases. The germline V gene has CDR1 SGHAT and CDR2 FQNNGV. The CDR3 is 15 residues long. V dropped 7 bases and J dropped 3; count of bases not matched to a gene: 8. The CDR3 DNA follows: TGTGCCAGCAAGACAGGGGGCGCACGGCACACTGAAGCTTTCTTT. Translated, it gives CASKTGGARHTEAFF.

By its share, this clone is medium-sized. CDR3 residues: CASSPSWVGRELFF. The CDR3 DNA follows: TGTGCCAGCAGCCCCTCCTGGGTCGGCCGGGAGCTGTTTTTT. V is TRBV11-2 and J is TRBJ2-2, with no clear D. V lost 5 bases and J lost 9, with 16 bases in between. Per germline, CDR1 SGHAT and CDR2 FQNNGV. The CDR3 spans 14 residues. Variable domain in full (rest from reference TRBV11-2 and TRBJ2-2): EAGVAQSPRYKIIEKRQSVAFWCNPISGHATLYWYQQILGQGPKLLIQFQNNGVVDDSQLPKDRFSAERLKGVDSTLKIQPAKLEDSAVYLCASSPSWVGRELFFGEGSRLTVL.

The genes are TRBV11-2 and TRBJ1-1, with D perhaps TRBD1 (6 bases). CDR1 SGHAT and CDR2 FQNNGV come from the germline V gene. This CDR3 spans 15 amino acids. Trimming removed 8 bases from V and 8 bases from J, with 24 bases in between. Written as DNA, the CDR3 is TGTGCCAGCCTAGCTTATAGGTCGGGGGGGGCGGAAGCTTTCTTT. Amino acids: CASLAYRSGGAEAFF.

In this sample, this clone turned up a few times. V gene TRBV6-5 combines with J gene TRBJ1-6; 7 nucleotides agree with TRBD1. Trimming at V came to 5 bases and at J to 10 bases, leaving 8 bases not matched to a gene. Germline CDR1 and CDR2: MNHEY and SVGAGI. CDR3 length: 14 residues. For the CDR3, the DNA is TGTGCCAGCAGTGTACAGGGGCAGGGATCACCCCTCCACTTT. Protein product: CASSVQGQGSPLHF.

The chain carries TRBV6-6 and TRBJ2-2; tentatively, D is TRBD1 (6 bases). This CDR3 region has 16 residues. With 7 bases removed from V and 1 base from J, the gap between germline ends came to 16 bases. Looked up from germline, CDR1 is MNHNY and CDR2 is SVGAGI (reference sequence). The CDR3 sequence: CASTTPKGGNTGELFF. DNA for the CDR3: TGTGCCAGCACCACCCCCAAAGGGGGGAACACCGGGGAGCTGTTTTTT.

The rearrangement links TRBV6-5 to TRBJ1-1; D might be TRBD1 (5 bases). CDR1 and CDR2 from the germline V gene are MNHEY and SVGAGI. The CDR3 runs 14 residues. The V end lost 2 bases, the J end lost 1 base, and 8 bases lay between the germline ends. DNA for the CDR3: TGTGCCAGCAGTTACCTCACAGGGAACACTGAAGCTTTCTTT. Protein sequence: CASSYLTGNTEAFF.

The gene calls are TRBV16 and TRBJ2-3; 9 nucleotides match TRBD1. CDR3 size: 15 residues. The V segment lost 4 bases and the J segment 5 bases; nucleotides outside the gene matches: 7. From germline, CDR1 is KGHSY and CDR2 FQNENV. Here the CDR3 DNA reads TGTGCCAGCAGCCGACCGGGACAGGGAGAAGATACGCAGTATTTT. Translated, it gives CASSRPGQGEDTQYF.

This clone was recorded a few times. This chain connects TRBV9 to TRBJ2-7; TRBD2 aligns across 7 bases. Germline lookup yields CDR1 SGDLS and CDR2 YYNGEE. CDR3 size: 16 residues. Unmatched junction bases numbered 15, after V lost 2 bases and J lost 7 bases. In nucleotides, the CDR3 is TGTGCCAGCAGCGTCACGGGGGGAAGGGCCTTACTGGAGCAGTACTTC. Protein sequence: CASSVTGGRALLEQYF.

The rearrangement uses TRBV4-2 and TRBJ2-3, with 15 bases fitting TRBD2. V was pared by 6 bases and J by 3 bases, with 10 bases of the junction left unmatched. The CDR3 has 18 residues. CDR1 LGHNA and CDR2 YNFKEQ come from the germline V gene. The CDR3 loop is CASRLVRTSGGATDTQYF. CDR3 sequence (DNA): TGTGCCAGCAGGCTGGTCCGGACTAGCGGGGGGGCAACAGATACGCAGTATTTT.